These 5 T cell receptor beta chains share one sample of origin, sequenced in a study of cytomegalovirus exposure and HLA in healthy donors. PCR primers comprised 60 Vbeta and 13 Jbeta primers. TCRdb keeps only in-frame clones here, not all; method: immunoSEQ multiplex PCR. The sample contains 75,000 to 100,000 clones, roughly 80% of which appear only once. Sequencing was carried out using PBMCs. The source of these receptors is a man in his forties or fifties in good health and CMV-seronegative.

This clone was recorded once. The DNA for the CDR3 is TGCGCCAGCAGCTTGCCGACAGATACGCAGTATTTT. Its translation is CASSLPTDTQYF. This chain links TRBV5-1 with TRBJ2-3, with unresolved D. V lost 1 base and J 3 bases, leaving 3 bases between the germline ends. Germline V CDR1 and CDR2: SGHRS, YFSETQ. CDR3 length: 12 residues.

V gene TRBV2 combines with J gene TRBJ2-2; 14 bases match TRBD2. With V trimmed by 6 bases and J by 8 bases, 5 bases remained unmatched. This CDR3 comprises 15 residues. Germline loops: CDR1 SNHLY, CDR2 FYNNEI. DNA of the CDR3: TGTGCCAGCAGGGGACTAGCGGGAGCTTCTGGGGAGCTGTTTTTT. Translated, it gives CASRGLAGASGELFF.

The J gene is TRBJ1-5, the V gene TRBV19; 7 nucleotides agree with TRBD1. The CDR3 length is 14 residues. The V gene's germline CDR1 is LNHDA and CDR2 SQIVND (reference sequence). V dropped 7 bases and J dropped 4; count of bases not matched to a gene: 7. The CDR3 coding sequence is TGTGCCAGTAAAACCGGACAGGCGAATCAGCCCCAGCATTTT. It encodes CASKTGQANQPQHF.

V gene TRBV30 combines with J gene TRBJ2-3; D is uncertain. The germline V gene encodes CDR1 GTSNPN and CDR2 SVGIG (reference sequence). The V gene lost 0 bases and the J gene lost 5 bases, with 6 bases spanning the gap. The CDR3 loop spans 12 amino acids. The CDR3 loop is CAWSVQLDTQYF. In nucleotides, the CDR3 is TGTGCCTGGAGTGTACAGTTAGATACGCAGTATTTT.

This chain joins TRBV28 and TRBJ1-6, with a tentative D call TRBD1 (5 bases). The germline gives CDR1 MDHEN, CDR2 SYDVKM. This CDR3 has 15 residues. Trimming took off 7 bases at V and 6 bases at J, with 16 bases between the two ends. CDR3 DNA sequence: TGTGCCAGCACGGACTGGGGGGTGGGTAATTCACCCCTCCACTTT. It is translated as CASTDWGVGNSPLHF.